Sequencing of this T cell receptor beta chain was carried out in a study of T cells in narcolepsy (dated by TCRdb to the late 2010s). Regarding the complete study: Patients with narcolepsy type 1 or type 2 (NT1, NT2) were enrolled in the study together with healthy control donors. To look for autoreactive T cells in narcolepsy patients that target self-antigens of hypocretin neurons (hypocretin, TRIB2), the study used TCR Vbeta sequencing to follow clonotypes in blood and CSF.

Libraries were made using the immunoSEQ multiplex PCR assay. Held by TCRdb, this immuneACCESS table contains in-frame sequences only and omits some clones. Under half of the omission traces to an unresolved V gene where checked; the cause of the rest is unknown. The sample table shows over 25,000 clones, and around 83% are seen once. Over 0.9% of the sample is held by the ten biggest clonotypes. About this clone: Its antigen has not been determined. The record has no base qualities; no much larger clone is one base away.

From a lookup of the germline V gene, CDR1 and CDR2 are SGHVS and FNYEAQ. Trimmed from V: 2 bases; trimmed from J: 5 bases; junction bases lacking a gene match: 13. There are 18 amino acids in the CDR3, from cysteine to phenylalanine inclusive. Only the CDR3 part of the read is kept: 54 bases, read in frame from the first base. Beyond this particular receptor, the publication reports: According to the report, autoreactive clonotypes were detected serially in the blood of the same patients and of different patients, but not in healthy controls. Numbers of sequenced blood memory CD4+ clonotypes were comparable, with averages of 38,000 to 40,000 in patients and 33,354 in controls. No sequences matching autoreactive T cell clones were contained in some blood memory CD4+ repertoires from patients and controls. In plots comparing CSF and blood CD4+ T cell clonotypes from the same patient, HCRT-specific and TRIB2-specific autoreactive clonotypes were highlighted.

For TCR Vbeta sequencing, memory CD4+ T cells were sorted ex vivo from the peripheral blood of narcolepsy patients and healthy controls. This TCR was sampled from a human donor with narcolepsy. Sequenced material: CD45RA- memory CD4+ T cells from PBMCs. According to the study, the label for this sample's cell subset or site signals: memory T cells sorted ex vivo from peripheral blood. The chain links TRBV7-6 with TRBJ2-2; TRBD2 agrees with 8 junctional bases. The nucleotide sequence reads TGTGCCAGCAGCTTATTTTCAGAAAGCGGGGGAGTAACCGGGGAGCTGTTTTTT. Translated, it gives CASSLFSESGGVTGELFF.